What follows are 30 T cell receptor beta chains derived from one specimen sequenced in a study of CD8 T cells in Susac syndrome. The authors reverse transcribed about 0.45 to 1 ug RNA with random hexamers. One entry per CDR3 protein results from TCRdb running MiXCR on the immunoSEQ multiplex PCR reads. The sample consists of 90,000 to 150,000 distinct CDR3 sequences, about 90% of them appearing once. Material for sequencing was CD4+ T cells from PBMCs. The receptors stem from a human donor in good health.

The rearrangement links TRBV20-1 to TRBJ1-3; D gene ambiguous. Germline CDR1 is DFQATT and CDR2 is SNEGSKA (reference sequence). With 4 bases removed from V and 0 bases from J, the gap between germline ends came to 7 bases. The CDR3 sequence is 13 residues long. In DNA, the CDR3 is TGCAGTGCTATAGGACTCTCTGGAAACACCATATATTTT. Translated: CSAIGLSGNTIYF.

This clonotype showed up just once. The rearrangement links TRBV29-1 to TRBJ2-1, with D unclear. V was clipped by 4 bases and J by 5 bases, with 21 bases between them. Germline V CDR1 and CDR2: SQVTM, ANQGSEA. The length of the CDR3 is 16 residues. The CDR3 DNA follows: TGCAGCGTTGTCCCTAAGCTTCACTACAGTAACAATGAGCAGTTCTTC. As protein: CSVVPKLHYSNNEQFF.

As DNA, the CDR3 is TGCAGCGTTGACGACGGACCCCCCCTGGGTACGCAGTATTTT. This codes for CSVDDGPPLGTQYF. J is TRBJ2-3 and V is TRBV29-1, with unresolved D. There are 14 residues in the CDR3. The germline CDR1 and CDR2 sequences are SQVTM and ANQGSEA. V lost 3 bases and J lost 8, with 18 bases in between.

V gene TRBV19 combines with J gene TRBJ2-1; TRBD2 matches at 9 bases. Germline loops: CDR1 LNHDA, CDR2 SQIVND (reference sequence). V shed 4 bases, J shed 7 bases, and the junction held 8 bases outside the gene matches. The CDR3 runs 15 residues. Written as DNA, the CDR3 is TGTGCCAGTAGTAGCGGGAGGGCTCTGTGGAATGAGCAGTTCTTC. Translating gives CASSSGRALWNEQFF.

The V and J genes are TRBV19 and TRBJ2-7; D might be TRBD1 or TRBD2, each matching 5 bases. Germline CDR1 LNHDA, CDR2 SQIVND (reference sequence). The CDR3 extends over 14 amino acids. Between the trimmed V and J ends, which lost 5 bases and 3 bases, there was a span of 14 bases. The CDR3 loop reads CASSAPGPFYEQYF. CDR3 nucleotide sequence: TGTGCCAGTAGTGCCCCGGGACCTTTCTACGAGCAGTACTTC.

The genes are TRBV29-1 and TRBJ2-2; 8 nucleotides align to TRBD1. The CDR3 totals 13 residues. Germline V gene sequence: CDR1 SQVTM, CDR2 ANQGSEA. The trim removed 7 bases at V and 1 base at J, leaving 2 bases unmatched. The CDR3: CSAGTGNTGELFF. For the CDR3, the DNA is TGCAGCGCCGGGACAGGGAACACCGGGGAGCTGTTTTTT.

The gene calls are TRBV5-6 and TRBJ1-1; D remains unclear. Germline-derived CDR1 and CDR2 are SGHDT and YYEEEE. Between the trimmed V and J ends, which lost 0 bases and 3 bases, there was a span of 9 bases. The CDR3 totals 14 residues. The CDR3 DNA follows: TGTGCCAGCAGCTTGGGAGGGAGTGACACTGAAGCTTTCTTT. This codes for CASSLGGSDTEAFF.

The chain has TRBV7-9 and TRBJ2-3; 9 positions match TRBD1. This CDR3 contains 15 residues. V shed 5 bases, J shed 5 bases, and the junction held 8 bases outside the gene matches. Germline V CDR1 and CDR2: SEHNR, FQNEAQ (reference sequence). CDR3 bases: TGTGCCAGCAGCGCCGGAGGGACAGGGTTAGATACGCAGTATTTT. Its translation: CASSAGGTGLDTQYF.

This clonotype was picked up one time. The V gene is TRBV20-1, the J gene TRBJ2-1; D remains unclear. Per germline, CDR1 DFQATT and CDR2 SNEGSKA (reference sequence). The CDR3 runs 14 residues. V lost 5 bases, J lost 0 bases, and 11 bases lay in between. In DNA, the CDR3 is TGCAGTGCTCCGGCGAGAAGCTCCTACAATGAGCAGTTCTTC. It specifies CSAPARSSYNEQFF.

V usage is TRBV15 and J usage is TRBJ2-2; D gene uncertain. V shed 8 bases and J shed 3 bases, with 13 bases lying between them. This CDR3 contains 14 residues. Per the germline V gene, CDR1 is LNHNV and CDR2 is YYDKDF (reference sequence). The CDR3 region is CATALGRDTGELFF. CDR3 coding DNA: TGTGCCACCGCCCTAGGACGAGACACCGGGGAGCTGTTTTTT.

This clonotype was detected only once. The chain joins TRBV18 to TRBJ2-2; TRBD2 matches 10 bases. Per the germline V gene, CDR1 is KGHSH and CDR2 is LQKENI. CDR3 size: 16 residues. The J segment lost 4 bases and the V segment lost 3 bases, leaving 5 bases of the junction unmatched. CDR3 bases: TGTGCCAGCTCACCGAACCCTAGCGGGAGCACCGGGGAGCTGTTTTTT. Its protein is CASSPNPSGSTGELFF. Full variable domain (remainder filled in from reference TRBV18 and TRBJ2-2): NAGVMQNPRHLVRRRGQEARLRCSPMKGHSHVYWYRQLPEEGLKFMVYLQKENIIDESGMPKERFSAEFPKEGPSILRIQQVVRGDSAAYFCASSPNPSGSTGELFFGEGSRLTVL.

The gene calls are TRBV12-3 or TRBV12-4 and TRBJ1-2; the D is unclear. This CDR3 contains 14 residues. V shed 3 bases and J shed 3 bases, with 11 bases lying between them. CDR3 loop: CASSFATVYYGYTF. In DNA form, the CDR3 reads TGTGCCAGCAGTTTCGCTACGGTCTACTATGGCTACACCTTC.

This sequence joins TRBV20-1 and TRBJ2-4; D gene ambiguous. The CDR3 is 15 amino acids. The V and J ends lost 5 bases and 5 bases respectively, with 19 bases between them. CDR1 is DFQATT, CDR2 SNEGSKA, per germline (reference sequence). The CDR3 DNA follows: TGCAGTGCTCATAAGCCGGGTTTAAGGCAAAACATTCAGTACTTC. This encodes CSAHKPGLRQNIQYF.

The chain uses TRBV6-2 or TRBV6-3 and TRBJ2-7; a weak D match, TRBD2 (6 bases). There are 15 residues in the CDR3. The V end lost 6 bases, the J end lost 0 bases, and 15 bases lay between the germline ends. Germline values: CDR1 MNHEY, CDR2 SVGEGT. The CDR3 loop reads CASRLGLASSYEQYF. The DNA for the CDR3 is TGTGCCAGCAGGCTGGGACTGGCAAGCTCCTACGAGCAGTACTTC.

The rearrangement joins TRBV25-1 to TRBJ2-5; 8 bases are shared with TRBD1. Looked up from germline, CDR1 is MGHDK and CDR2 is SYGVNS. The CDR3 is made up of 16 amino acids. V lost 5 bases, J lost 0 bases, and 8 bases stayed unmatched. The CDR3 loop reads CASSSQGADYQETQYF. The CDR3 nucleotides read TGTGCCAGCAGTTCGCAGGGGGCGGATTACCAAGAGACCCAGTACTTC. Full variable domain (remainder filled in from reference TRBV25-1 and TRBJ2-5): EADIYQTPRYLVIGTGKKITLECSQTMGHDKMYWYQQDPGMELHLIHYSYGVNSTEKGDLSSESTVSRIRTEHFPLTLESARPSHTSQYLCASSSQGADYQETQYFGPGTRLLVL.

J is TRBJ1-5 and V is TRBV6-5, with D uncertain. CDR1 and CDR2 (germline): MNHEY, SVGAGI. V was cut by 4 bases and J by 4 bases, with 14 bases left in between. This CDR3 has 15 amino acids. The DNA for the CDR3 is TGTGCCAGCAGTTCCCAGTTGGGAGGTAATCAGCCCCAGCATTTT. Protein product: CASSSQLGGNQPQHF.

The chain has TRBV5-4 and TRBJ2-2; 9 bases agree with TRBD1. From germline, CDR1 is SGHNT and CDR2 YYREEE (reference sequence). Trimming removed 2 bases from V and 5 bases from J; junction bases left unmatched: 1. This CDR3 is built from 14 residues. CDR3 amino acids: CASSLQGATGELFF. In DNA form, the CDR3 reads TGTGCCAGCAGCTTACAGGGGGCTACCGGGGAGCTGTTTTTT.

The rearrangement joins TRBV3-1 to TRBJ2-3; no clear D. Germline CDR1 and CDR2: LGHDT and YNNKEL (reference sequence). V was clipped by 5 bases and J by 4 bases, with 19 bases between them. The CDR3 is 16 amino acids. CDR3 DNA sequence: TGTGCCAGCAGCTCAAGGCCTGGTGATTTGTCAGATACGCAGTATTTT. Translating gives CASSSRPGDLSDTQYF.

The chain carries TRBV4-3 and TRBJ1-3; D unresolved. Trimming shortened V by 1 base and J by 4 bases, and 11 bases separated the two germline ends. This CDR3 spans 15 amino acids. Germline V gene data show CDR1 as LGHNA and CDR2 as YSLEER. The CDR3 region is CASSQARASGNTIYF. CDR3 coding DNA: TGCGCCAGCAGCCAAGCACGGGCTTCGGGAAACACCATATATTTT.

The V and J genes are TRBV29-1 and TRBJ1-1; no reliable D call. This CDR3 has 12 residues. Trimming took off 5 bases at V and 2 bases at J, with 9 bases between the two ends. Germline V gives CDR1 SQVTM, CDR2 ANQGSEA. The CDR3 coding sequence is TGCAGCGTTTCCGACTCTAACACTGAAGCTTTCTTT. Translation: CSVSDSNTEAFF.

The chain has TRBV29-1 and TRBJ2-1; 10 bases are a match to TRBD1. Per germline, CDR1 SQVTM and CDR2 ANQGSEA. This CDR3 has 13 amino acids. The CDR3 DNA follows: TGCAGGGTGGGGACAGGGGTATGGTGTGAGCAGTTCTTC. This encodes CRVGTGVWCEQFF.

The genes are TRBV12-3 or TRBV12-4 and TRBJ2-2, with D hard to call. V lost 5 bases and J lost 4, with 11 bases in between. This CDR3 has 14 residues. CDR3 coding DNA: TGTGCCAGCAGTCCTTCCAGTGGCACCGGGGAGCTGTTTTTT. Encoded protein: CASSPSSGTGELFF.

The J gene is TRBJ2-7, the V gene TRBV20-1; 9 bases line up with TRBD1. This CDR3 is 14 amino acids long. J lost 5 bases, V lost 2 bases, and 7 bases had no gene match. In germline, CDR1 is DFQATT, CDR2 SNEGSKA (reference sequence). CDR3 sequence: CSARPRDRVHEQYF. The CDR3 DNA sequence: TGCAGTGCTAGACCCCGGGACAGGGTCCACGAGCAGTACTTC.

CDR3 DNA: TGTGCCACCTCGAATTCGATTGACGGGGAAGCTTTCTTT. Translation gives CATSNSIDGEAFF. The rearrangement joins TRBV24-1 to TRBJ1-1; unclear D gene. V was shortened by 9 bases and J by 8 bases, with 18 bases between the two germline ends. Per germline, CDR1 KGHDR and CDR2 SFDVKD. The CDR3 length is 13 residues.

This chain joins TRBV5-6 and TRBJ1-3; D call uncertain. There are 16 residues in the CDR3. Germline assignment: CDR1 SGHDT and CDR2 YYEEEE. Trimming stripped 0 bases from V and 1 base from J, with 11 bases between. The CDR3 loop is CASSLDAGYSGNTIYF. The CDR3, as DNA: TGTGCCAGCAGCTTGGACGCAGGATATTCTGGAAACACCATATATTTT.

The chain is built from TRBV5-4 and TRBJ2-2, with 8 bases lining up with TRBD2. This CDR3 contains 15 residues. The V and J ends lost 4 bases and 5 bases, in that order; junction bases with no gene match: 7. Germline CDR1 is SGHNT and CDR2 is YYREEE (reference sequence). This CDR3 is CASSAGGGGTGELFF. The CDR3 region has the DNA TGTGCCAGCAGCGCCGGGGGGGGTGGTACCGGGGAGCTGTTTTTT. Full variable domain (remainder filled in from reference TRBV5-4 and TRBJ2-2): ETGVTQSPTHLIKTRGQQVTLRCSSQSGHNTVSWYQQALGQGPQFIFQYYREEENGRGNFPPRFSGLQFPNYSSELNVNALELDDSALYLCASSAGGGGTGELFFGEGSRLTVL.

The chain combines TRBV14 with TRBJ2-7; TRBD2 might be the D (6 bases). The CDR3 spans 15 residues. The germline V gene has CDR1 SGHDN and CDR2 FVKESK. The V end was cut by 0 bases, the J end by 2 bases, with 11 bases between. CDR3 nucleotide sequence: TGTGCCAGCAGCCAAGATCTAGCGTGGACCTACGAGCAGTACTTC. This gives the protein CASSQDLAWTYEQYF.

CDR3 in amino acids: CASSLTSGTSYEQYF. The CDR3 nucleotides are TGTGCCAGCAGCTTAACTAGCGGAACCTCCTACGAGCAGTACTTC. The chain combines TRBV7-6 with TRBJ2-7, with TRBD2 matching 8 bases. Germline V gives CDR1 SGHVS, CDR2 FNYEAQ. The CDR3 sequence is 15 residues long. With 2 bases clipped from V and 0 bases from J, the junction kept 3 bases outside the gene matches.

V gene TRBV10-3 combines with J gene TRBJ2-6, with 7 nucleotides matching TRBD1. The CDR3 extends over 14 amino acids. Germline V gene sequence: CDR1 ENHRY, CDR2 SYGVKD. V was clipped by 7 bases and J by 8 bases; unmatched bases: 8. CDR3 residues: CAINPDRDSNVLTF. As DNA, the CDR3 is TGTGCCATCAATCCCGACAGGGATTCCAACGTCCTGACTTTC.

The V gene is TRBV10-3, the J gene TRBJ2-3; possible D gene TRBD2, 5 bases. The germline V gene has CDR1 ENHRY and CDR2 SYGVKD. Trimming removed 2 bases at V and 5 bases at J, with 11 bases between. The CDR3 covers 14 residues. The CDR3 DNA is TGTGCCATCAGTGAGGCTGGACTTCAAGATACGCAGTATTTT. It specifies CAISEAGLQDTQYF.